This T cell receptor beta chain was identified in a study of T cell responses to AZD1222 COVID-19 vaccine. Study-level findings and limits: It should be noted that donors were predominantly white British and more often female, and clonal diversity was possibly underestimated.

CDR1 and CDR2 (germline): DFQATT, SNEGSKA (reference sequence). There are 11 residues in the CDR3. V was shortened by 5 bases and J by 4 bases, with 8 bases between the two germline ends. Only in-frame clones appear in the TCRdb table, and some are missing; sequencing was by immunoSEQ multiplex PCR. The sample gives 86,000 or so clones, approximately 89% of which show up once; over 2% is in the top ten. Notes on this clone: The target antigen is unknown.

Sequenced here: peripheral blood, sampled on day 0 of AZD1222 vaccination. This chain links TRBV20-1 with TRBJ1-2; tentatively, D is TRBD1 (5 bases). The origin of this receptor is an adult in good health. For the CDR3, the DNA is TGCAGTGCTCGGGGGAGCTATGGCTACACCTTC. Protein: CSARGSYGYTF.